This passage covers 9 T cell receptor beta chains from one sample sequenced in a study of cytotoxic CD8 clonotypes in ibrutinib-treated CLL. This table comes from immunoSEQ multiplex PCR, and its TCRdb copy is limited to in-frame clones, with some not included. The sample consists of 50,000 to 60,000 clones, 70% to 90% of them appearing once. Sequenced here: PBMCs, sampled after 24 months of ibrutinib treatment. The receptors shown here come from a human donor with chronic lymphocytic leukemia.

The chain couples TRBV19 to TRBJ2-4; D is unresolved. The CDR3 length is 19 residues. Trimming took 1 base from V and 1 from J, leaving 20 bases between them. The germline V gene has CDR1 LNHDA and CDR2 SQIVND (reference sequence). The CDR3 region has the DNA TGTGCCAGTAGTATAGGGGTAGGGTTAGCTGGAGAGGCCAAAAACATTCAGTACTTC. Translated: CASSIGVGLAGEAKNIQYF. The variable domain in full, completed from reference TRBV19 and TRBJ2-4, reads DGGITQSPKYLFRKEGQNVTLSCEQNLNHDAMYWYRQDPGQGLRLIYYSQIVNDFQKGDIAEGYSVSREKKESFPLTVTSAQKNPTAFYLCASSIGVGLAGEAKNIQYFGAGTRLSVL.

This chain links TRBV14 with TRBJ1-2; D might be TRBD1 (5 bases). The CDR3 totals 14 residues. V was shortened by 0 bases and J by 4 bases, with 9 bases between the two germline ends. Germline V gene sequence: CDR1 SGHDN, CDR2 FVKESK. DNA for the CDR3: TGTGCCAGCAGCCAAGACCTGGGGGGCTATGGCTACACCTTC. This gives the protein CASSQDLGGYGYTF.

This clone came up a few times. V gene TRBV7-9 combines with J gene TRBJ2-7; no firm D call. The germline V gene has CDR1 SEHNR and CDR2 FQNEAQ (reference sequence). The V and J ends lost 5 bases and 0 bases respectively, with 11 bases between them. This CDR3 comprises 14 residues. CDR3 bases: TGTGCCAGCAGCCCACGGCTTCCCTCCTACGAGCAGTACTTC. Its translation is CASSPRLPSYEQYF.

The chain recombines TRBV5-1 with TRBJ2-3; 8 nucleotides agree with TRBD2. From germline, CDR1 is SGHRS and CDR2 YFSETQ. The length of the CDR3 is 16 residues. Trimming cost V 0 bases and J 6 bases; bases outside gene matches: 9. CDR3 amino acids: CASSLVSGTAGDTQYF. For the CDR3, the DNA is TGCGCCAGCAGCTTGGTTAGCGGGACGGCAGGGGATACGCAGTATTTT.

The chain carries TRBV10-3 and TRBJ2-1; D is unclear. Germline CDR1 and CDR2: ENHRY and SYGVKD. Trimming left V 6 bases short and J 10 bases short, with 10 bases between. The length of the CDR3 is 11 residues. The CDR3 sequence: CAISQGGEQFF. The CDR3 DNA reads TGTGCCATCAGCCAAGGCGGAGAGCAGTTCTTC.

This sequence joins TRBV5-6 and TRBJ1-2; D may be TRBD1 (6 bases). V lost 4 bases to trimming and J lost 7 bases, with 17 bases between them. The CDR3 covers 14 residues. Germline CDR1 is SGHDT and CDR2 is YYEEEE. CDR3 amino acids: CASSAISTGSGYTF. The CDR3 bases are TGTGCCAGCAGCGCGATATCGACAGGCAGTGGCTACACCTTC.

The rearrangement links TRBV10-1 to TRBJ1-2, with 8 bases identical to TRBD1. The CDR3 covers 13 residues. Germline V gene data show CDR1 as WNHNN and CDR2 as SYGVQD (reference sequence). After removal of 5 bases from V and 5 bases from J, the junction contained 4 bases not matched to a gene. For the CDR3, the DNA is TGCGCCAGCAGTCTCGACAGGGGATATGGCTACACCTTC. The encoded protein is CASSLDRGYGYTF.

The chain is built from TRBV11-2 and TRBJ2-1, with D hard to call. CDR3 length: 10 residues. V was shortened by 3 bases and J by 9 bases, with 3 bases between the two germline ends. Looked up from germline, CDR1 is SGHAT and CDR2 is FQNNGV. In nucleotides, the CDR3 is TGTGCCAGCAGCTTCGGTGAGCAGTTCTTC. Amino acid sequence: CASSFGEQFF.

The chain combines TRBV27 with TRBJ2-7; D unclear. CDR3 length: 15 amino acids. CDR1 is MNHEY, CDR2 SMNVEV, per germline (reference sequence). The V gene lost 0 bases and the J gene lost 6 bases, with 15 bases spanning the gap. This CDR3 is CASSLSVGPLGEQYF. The DNA of the CDR3 is TGTGCCAGCAGTTTATCGGTCGGACCTCTGGGCGAGCAGTACTTC.